This T cell receptor beta chain was sequenced for a study of cytomegalovirus exposure and HLA in healthy donors. The study, taken as a whole, reports: A later look showed TCR association rates differing by HLA locus, highest for DRB1 and lowest for HLA-C.

With respect to this clone: Its specificity is not known.

Trimming stripped 3 bases from V and 7 bases from J, with 6 bases between. CDR1 and CDR2 from the germline V gene are MNHEY and SMNVEV (reference sequence). The CDR3 is made up of 11 amino acids. Both 60 Vbeta primers and 13 Jbeta primers went into the PCR. Sequencing was performed with immunoSEQ multiplex PCR; in TCRdb, only in-frame clones are kept and a portion is missing. The sample yields about 120,000 clones, about 80% seen once. The origin of this receptor is a man aged 25-40 years in good health and CMV-seropositive. The chain is built from TRBV27 and TRBJ2-5; unclear D gene. Sequenced: PBMCs. The CDR3 DNA reads as TGTGCCAGCAGTTTCTACGGGACCCAGTACTTC. It yields the protein CASSFYGTQYF.